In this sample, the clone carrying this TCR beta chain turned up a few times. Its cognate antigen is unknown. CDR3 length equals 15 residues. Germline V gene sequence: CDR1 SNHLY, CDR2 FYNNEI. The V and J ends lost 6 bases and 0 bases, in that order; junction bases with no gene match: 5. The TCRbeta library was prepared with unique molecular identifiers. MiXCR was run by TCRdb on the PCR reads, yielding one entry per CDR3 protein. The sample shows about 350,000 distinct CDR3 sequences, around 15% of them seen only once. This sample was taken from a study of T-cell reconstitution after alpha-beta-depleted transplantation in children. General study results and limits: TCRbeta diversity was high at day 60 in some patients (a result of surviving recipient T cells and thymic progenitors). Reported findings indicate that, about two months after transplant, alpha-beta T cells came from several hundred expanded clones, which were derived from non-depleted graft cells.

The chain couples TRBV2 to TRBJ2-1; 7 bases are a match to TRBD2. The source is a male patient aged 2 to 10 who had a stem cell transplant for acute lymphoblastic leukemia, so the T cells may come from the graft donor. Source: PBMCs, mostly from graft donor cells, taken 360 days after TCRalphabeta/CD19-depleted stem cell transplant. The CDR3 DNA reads TGTGCCAGCAGAAGCGGGACCAGCTCCTACAATGAGCAGTTCTTC. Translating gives CASRSGTSSYNEQFF.